These T cell receptor beta chains were read from a single sample in a study of T-cell memory formation after mild COVID-19. TCRdb analysed the 5' RACE reads with MiXCR anew, one entry per CDR3 protein. The table has roughly 200,000 distinct CDR3 sequences, approximately 16% seen once. Source material: PBMCs or a T cell subset sorted from them (not recorded which). These receptors originate from an adult woman who had mild COVID-19 (a few samples of this study predate the infection). Cell type and time point are not known. The CDR3 runs from the conserved cysteine through the conserved F or W. D genes are given only for firm matches. The size entry is marked missing in some rows and otherwise reads once, few, many or a size class.

TRBJ2-1	-	-	TRBV6-1	TGTGCCAGCAGTGAACTTGGCGGGGAGCAGTTCTTC	CASSELGGEQFF
TRBJ2-3	-	many	TRBV7-2	TGTGCCAGCAGCTTCCTTCGGGGGGATACGCAGTATTTT	CASSFLRGDTQYF
TRBJ1-2	-	-	TRBV4-2	TGTGCCAGCAGCCAACCGGGGACTGTCAGCTATGGCTACACCTTC	CASSQPGTVSYGYTF
TRBJ2-3	TRBD1	-	TRBV18	TGTGCCAGCTCACCCGAGAGACAGGGGGGGACCACAGATACGCAGTATTTT	CASSPERQGGTTDTQYF
TRBJ1-1	TRBD1	-	TRBV16	TGTGCCAGCAGAGAAGGGACAGGGCGAACTGAAGCTTTCTTT	CASREGTGRTEAFF
TRBJ2-1	-	few	TRBV9	TGTGCCAGCTCCAAAGGGGGAGGGGGGCACAGGAGCTCCTACAATGAGCAGTTCTTC	CASSKGGGGHRSSYNEQFF
TRBJ1-5	-	few	TRBV6-5	TGTGCCAGCAGTTACTCACGGGGGGCGCCGGGTCAGCCCCAGCATTTT	CASSYSRGAPGQPQHF
TRBJ2-2	TRBD2	few	TRBV7-2	TGTGCCAGCAGCCCTCGAGCGGGACGAGGTACCGGGGAGCTGTTTTTT	CASSPRAGRGTGELFF
TRBJ1-1	-	-	TRBV20-1	TGCAGTGCTAGGGACAGTTTTTCCACTGAAGCCTTCTTT	CSARDSFSTEAFF
TRBJ2-7	TRBD1	-	TRBV6-5	TGTGCCAGCAGTCAGCGACAGGGGGGGTCCAACGAGCAGTACTTC	CASSQRQGGSNEQYF
TRBJ2-7	-	few	TRBV6-6	TGTGCCAGCAGTGCCCTTCTCAGCTCGAACGCCCTCGAGCAGTACTTC	CASSALLSSNALEQYF
TRBJ2-5	TRBD2	few	TRBV12-3/TRBV12-4	TGTGCCAGCAGTTTAGGTGGACTAGCGGGAGCAGAGACCCAGTACTTC	CASSLGGLAGAETQYF
TRBJ1-1	-	-	TRBV7-6	TGTGCCAGCAGCTTAGATGGGTCCGCACCTGAAGCTTTCTTT	CASSLDGSAPEAFF
TRBJ2-1	TRBD2	few	TRBV27	TGTGCCAGCAGGCAGCCCGGGGGGAGATGGGAGCAGTTCTTC	CASRQPGGRWEQFF
TRBJ1-4	TRBD1	-	TRBV5-1	TGCGCCAGCAGCTTAAAGTCACCGGGACAGGGGTCTGAAAAACTGTTTTTT	CASSLKSPGQGSEKLFF
TRBJ1-1	-	many	TRBV20-1	TGCAGTGCGCCCCGGGGGATGGACACTGAAGCTTTCTTT	CSAPRGMDTEAFF
TRBJ1-1	-	-	TRBV7-8	TGTGCCAGCAGCACGAAGGGTAGCCACACTGAAGCTTTCTTT	CASSTKGSHTEAFF
TRBJ2-2	TRBD2	few	TRBV3-1	TGTGCCAGCAGCCCGATGGCGGGGGGGCCCGGGGAGCTGTTTTTT	CASSPMAGGPGELFF
TRBJ1-1	-	-	TRBV5-1	TGCGCCAGCAGCTTCAACCCCGTGGGAGGGGAACGCTTGAACACTGAAGCTTTCTTT	CASSFNPVGGERLNTEAFF
TRBJ2-7	-	-	TRBV6-5	TGTGCCAGCAGTCCCGGGACGGTACCCTACGAGCAGTACTTC	CASSPGTVPYEQYF
TRBJ1-5	-	-	TRBV12-3/TRBV12-4	TGTGCCAGCAGTAACCCTAATCAGCCCCAGCATTTT	CASSNPNQPQHF
TRBJ1-1	-	-	TRBV7-2	TGTGCCACCTTAGGGCGGTATGACACTGAAGCTTTCTTT	CATLGRYDTEAFF
TRBJ1-5	-	many	TRBV2	TGTGCCAAGGGGCTTGGGAGCAATCAGCCCCAGCATTTT	CAKGLGSNQPQHF
TRBJ2-2	-	few	TRBV7-3	TGTGCCAGCAGCTTGGGGTTGGGGAGCACCGGGGAGCTGTTTTTT	CASSLGLGSTGELFF
TRBJ2-3	TRBD1	-	TRBV6-5	TGTGCCAGCAGTTACCGAGGGGGCGTTGGACCAGATACGCAGTATTTT	CASSYRGGVGPDTQYF
TRBJ2-1	TRBD2	few	TRBV7-3	TGTGCCAGCAGCTTAGGACTAGCGGGGAACAATGAGCAGTTCTTC	CASSLGLAGNNEQFF
TRBJ2-4	-	many	TRBV5-1	TGCGCCAGCTCGAAACCGGAGGACAATGAGGACATTCAGTACTTC	CASSKPEDNEDIQYF
TRBJ1-1	TRBD1	-	TRBV7-2	TGTGCCAGCAGCTTAGCGACAGGGGGAAACACTGAAGCTTTCTTT	CASSLATGGNTEAFF
TRBJ2-7	-	few	TRBV29-1	TGCAGCGTTGAAGTGGGTGGGTACGAGCAGTACTTC	CSVEVGGYEQYF
TRBJ2-1	-	many	TRBV7-9	TGTGCCAGCAGCTTAGGGGGGCTTTCCTACAATGAGCAGTTCTTC	CASSLGGLSYNEQFF
TRBJ1-1	-	-	TRBV12-3/TRBV12-4	TGTGCCAGCAGGAACGCGGGGCCGAGCACTGAAGCTTTCTTT	CASRNAGPSTEAFF
TRBJ2-1	TRBD1	few	TRBV7-3	TGTGCCAGCAGCTTATTGGGACAGGGGATCAATCCAGACGAGCAGTTCTTC	CASSLLGQGINPDEQFF
TRBJ2-7	TRBD1	-	TRBV29-1	TGCAGCGTAGGGGACAGGGGGAGCTCCTACGAGCAGTACTTC	CSVGDRGSSYEQYF
TRBJ2-1	-	few	TRBV5-1	TGCGCCAGCAGCTCCCAGGAACACAATGAGCAGTTCTTC	CASSSQEHNEQFF
TRBJ2-5	-	few	TRBV18	TGTGCCAGCTCACCACCAAACATGGGCCTGGAGGAGACCCAGTACTTC	CASSPPNMGLEETQYF
TRBJ2-1	-	-	TRBV5-6	TGTGCCAGCAGCTTGGGGGGGACCTACCTCAATGAGCAGTTCTTC	CASSLGGTYLNEQFF
TRBJ1-2	-	-	TRBV2	TGTGCCAGCAGTGCCGGGACGAAGCATGGCTACACCTTC	CASSAGTKHGYTF
TRBJ2-7	-	-	TRBV7-7	TGTGCTAGCAGCTTAGAACTGCAGACTAGTGTGGGGGAGCAGTACTTC	CASSLELQTSVGEQYF
TRBJ2-5	-	-	TRBV7-9	TGTGCCAGCAGCTTGCGCCCTCGCGGTCCGACCCAGTACTTC	CASSLRPRGPTQYF
TRBJ2-1	-	many	TRBV24-1	TGTGCCACCAGTGATGATGTGGATGAGCAGTTCTTC	CATSDDVDEQFF
TRBJ1-2	-	-	TRBV12-3/TRBV12-4	TGTGCCAGCAGCCCCACCACAGCGTATGGCTACACCTTC	CASSPTTAYGYTF